Below, one T cell receptor (beta chain) is given with its context. Its antigen is unidentified. The sample originates from a study of T cells expressing NK-cell markers. About the research overall: Researchers got TCR beta repertoires out of sorted CD3+CD56+NKG2C+, CD3+CD56+NKG2C- and CD3+CD56-NKG2C+ T cells. General study results and limits: Whether the expanded NKG2C+ T cell clones recognized HCMV remained unclear. These clonotypes, the leaders elsewhere, also led the CD3+CD56-NKG2C+ fraction in a handful of donors.

With UMIs, 5'RACE template switching was used to make TCR beta cDNA. TCRdb re-called the 5' RACE reads and gives one entry per CDR3 protein, without DNA. The specimen's table records around 380,000 distinct CDR3 sequences. The CDR3 loop spans 14 amino acids. The chain joins TRBV12-3 or TRBV12-4 to TRBJ2-1; TCRdb's D gene call, TRBD1, goes unchecked for lack of DNA. Specimen: blood T cells: a sorted CD56 or NKG2C T cell subset, CD4+ or CD8+ T cells, or bulk PBMC T cells (not recorded which). This clonotype was obtained from a woman between 45 and 65 years old in good health. The CDR3 sequence is CASSIRDGYNEQFF.